This TCR beta chain was documented in a study of cytomegalovirus exposure and HLA in healthy donors. Study observations and caveats: Later work found that TCR association rates differed between HLA loci; DRB1 had the most and HLA-C the fewest. The authors judged a highly shared variant cluster likely a sequencing artifact.

With regard to this clone: Its matching antigen is unknown.

With 60 Vbeta and 13 Jbeta primers, the PCR was carried out. Repertoires were generated with immunoSEQ multiplex PCR, while TCRdb's copy carries only in-frame clones and drops some. The data contain hundreds of thousands of clones, approximately 70% of them seen just once; the ten biggest clones take up about 3%. This CDR3 has 16 residues. The germline CDR1 and CDR2 sequences are MNHNS and SASEGT. V was cut by 2 bases and J by 3 bases, with 11 bases left in between. The receptor was isolated from a man aged 35 to 55 in good health and CMV-seropositive. The genes are TRBV6-1 and TRBJ2-6; D is perhaps TRBD1 (6 bases). Sequences were obtained from PBMCs. The CDR3 protein is CASSESPGVGANVLTF. CDR3 in DNA: TGTGCCAGCAGTGAATCCCCAGGGGTTGGGGCCAACGTCCTGACTTTC.